This is a list of T cell receptor beta chains from one sample in a study of beta chain features in type 1 diabetes. The table came from immunoSEQ multiplex PCR; TCRdb's copy has only in-frame clones and leaves some out. The data hold over 700,000 clones, with 17% observed a single time. Sequencing input: naive CD4+ T cells from blood. All receptors derive from a woman aged 18-30 years in good health. Both conserved end residues are part of each CDR3. A D gene is named only where the DNA matches it firmly. The size of a clone is reported for some rows only, either as once, few or many, or as a class for expanded clones.

J | size | V | D | DNA | CDR3
TRBJ2-7 | . | TRBV4-2 | . | TGTGCCAGCAGCCAAGAATATATCCGGGCCTCCTCCTACGAGCAGTACTTC | CASSQEYIRASSYEQYF
TRBJ2-1 | . | TRBV7-8 | TRBD2 | TGTGCCAGCAGCTTATTGAGGCTAGCGGGAGATCTGGCCTATGAGCAGTTCTTC | CASSLLRLAGDLAYEQFF
TRBJ1-3 | . | TRBV7-9 | . | TGTGCCAGCAGCTTGGGGGCAGGGTCCTCGGGAAACACCATATATTTT | CASSLGAGSSGNTIYF
TRBJ1-5 | . | TRBV29-1 | . | TGCAGCGTTGGCAGCAGCAATCAGCCCCAGCATTTT | CSVGSSNQPQHF
TRBJ1-2 | . | TRBV7-2 | . | TGTGCCAGCAGCTATGGGGAGAGCAGGGTTGGCTACACCTTC | CASSYGESRVGYTF
TRBJ2-3 | . | TRBV28 | . | TGTGCCAGCAATCCAGGGGGCCTAGCGGGTCTATCCAGAGATACGCAGTATTTT | CASNPGGLAGLSRDTQYF
TRBJ2-1 | few | TRBV18 | TRBD2 | TGTGCCAGCTCACCCAGCGGGAGTGGGGGTTATGAGCAGTTCTTC | CASSPSGSGGYEQFF
TRBJ2-5 | . | TRBV11-2 | TRBD1 | TGTGCCAGCAGCTTACCCCGGGACAGTCAAGGGGAGACCCAGTACTTC | CASSLPRDSQGETQYF
TRBJ1-6 | . | TRBV4-3 | TRBD1 | TGCGCCAGCAGCCAAAACGCTAGGACAGGGGGCCGTAATTCACCCCTCCACTTT | CASSQNARTGGRNSPLHF
TRBJ2-3 | . | TRBV29-1 | . | TGCAGCGTTGAAGAAGGGTCCACAGATACGCAGTATTTT | CSVEEGSTDTQYF
TRBJ2-7 | . | TRBV28 | . | TGTGCCAGCAGCCGCCCCCCAGGCCTCTTACCCTACGAGCAGTACTTC | CASSRPPGLLPYEQYF
TRBJ2-5 | once | TRBV6-5 | . | TGTGCCAGCAGTTACTCTGCAGCGGAACGAGAGACCCAGTACTTC | CASSYSAAERETQYF
TRBJ2-7 | . | TRBV18 | TRBD1 | TGTGCCAGCTCACCTTCCAGGGGGTCGTCCTACGAGCAGTACTTC | CASSPSRGSSYEQYF
TRBJ2-5 | . | TRBV5-4 | TRBD2 | TGTGCCAGCAGCTCCGGGACTAGCGGACAAGAGACCCAGTACTTC | CASSSGTSGQETQYF
TRBJ1-5 | few | TRBV28 | TRBD1 | TGTGCCAGCAGTTTATCGGGACAGGGGGATTGGGGCAATCAGCCCCAGCATTTT | CASSLSGQGDWGNQPQHF
TRBJ1-5 | . | TRBV23-1 | TRBD1 | TGCGCCAGCAGTCAGCCGCCCCCGGACAGGGTTTGTTTCAATCAGCCCCAGCATTTT | CASSQPPPDRVCFNQPQHF
TRBJ2-7 | . | TRBV7-2 | . | TGTGCCAGCAGCCCGGGATACGAGCAGTACTTC | CASSPGYEQYF
TRBJ2-3 | few | TRBV19 | TRBD2 | TGTGCCAGTAGAAATAGGGACTACAGCACAGATACGCAGTATTTT | CASRNRDYSTDTQYF
TRBJ1-2 | few | TRBV28 | TRBD1 | TGTGCCAGCAGTCCGACAGGGTACAGTGGCTACACCTTC | CASSPTGYSGYTF
TRBJ2-1 | few | TRBV7-2 | . | TGTGCCAGCAGCTGGGGGGCCTGGACATACAATGAGCAGTTCTTC | CASSWGAWTYNEQFF
TRBJ2-1 | few | TRBV5-1 | . | TGCGCCAGGGAACAGGGCAGGATCGAAAATGAGCAGTTCTTC | CAREQGRIENEQFF
TRBJ2-5 | . | TRBV18 | . | TGTGCCAGCTCACCAACGTTGCAAGAGACCCAGTACTTC | CASSPTLQETQYF
TRBJ2-5 | . | TRBV28 | TRBD2 | TGTGCCAGCAGTTCTCCTTGGGGACTAGCCTCACGGACCCAGTACTTC | CASSSPWGLASRTQYF
TRBJ2-7 | . | TRBV5-6 | . | TGTGCCAGCAGCCCACAACAGGGCTACGAGCAGTACTTC | CASSPQQGYEQYF
TRBJ2-1 | few | TRBV5-4 | TRBD2 | TGTGCCAGCAGCTTGTCTAGCGGGAGCTTCTATGAGCAGTTCTTC | CASSLSSGSFYEQFF
TRBJ2-1 | few | TRBV9 | . | TGTGCCAGCTCCCAGGGGGATCAGCGGGGCGAGCAGTTCTTC | CASSQGDQRGEQFF
TRBJ2-6 | few | TRBV27 | . | TGTGCCAGCAGCCGACAGTGGTACAACTCTGGGGCCAACGTCCTGACTTTC | CASSRQWYNSGANVLTF
TRBJ2-7 | . | TRBV7-2 | TRBD2 | TGTGCCAGCAGCTCCGGACTAGCGGCTTACTACGAGCAGTACTTC | CASSSGLAAYYEQYF
TRBJ2-3 | few | TRBV6-6 | TRBD1 | TGTGCCAGCACCCCACCCCCGGGACAGGGGGCAGATACGCAGTATTTT | CASTPPPGQGADTQYF
TRBJ2-3 | . | TRBV5-4 | . | TGTGCCAGCAGCGCGGCGGGGAGCCGACCAGATACGCAGTATTTT | CASSAAGSRPDTQYF
TRBJ2-7 | . | TRBV4-3 | . | TGCGCCAGCAGCCAAGAGTGGCTGATCGCCTACGAGCAGTACTTC | CASSQEWLIAYEQYF
TRBJ2-5 | few | TRBV7-9 | . | TGTGCCAGCAGCTTGTCGTTAGGCGGTCAAGAGACCCAGTACTTC | CASSLSLGGQETQYF
TRBJ1-1 | . | TRBV19 | . | TGTGCCAGCTTCGCCGGGCCTCCTTCGAACACTGAAGCTTTCTTT | CASFAGPPSNTEAFF
TRBJ2-6 | . | TRBV7-9 | TRBD1 | TGTGCCAGCAGCTTGTTCCGGGACAGAGGATTATCTGGGGCCAACGTCCTGACTTTC | CASSLFRDRGLSGANVLTF
TRBJ1-2 | . | TRBV2 | TRBD1 | TGTGCCAGCAGTGAAAGGCGGGGGACAGGAAGGTCCCTGAGCTATGGCTACACCTTC | CASSERRGTGRSLSYGYTF
TRBJ1-4 | once | TRBV2 | . | TGTGCCAGCAGTGTTCGAAGGATACGAAATGAAAAACTGTTTTTT | CASSVRRIRNEKLFF
TRBJ2-2 | . | TRBV7-2 | TRBD2 | TGTGCCAGCAGCCGCAGGACGGGGAGCGGGAACTACACCGGGGAGCTGTTTTTT | CASSRRTGSGNYTGELFF
TRBJ1-3 | . | TRBV10-3 | . | TGTGCGACCCGCAGCGGGGGAAACACCATATATTTT | CATRSGGNTIYF
TRBJ2-3 | few | TRBV4-3 | TRBD2 | TGCGCCAGCAGCCTTCTGGGACTAGCGGGAGGCAGGGGCACAGATACGCAGTATTTT | CASSLLGLAGGRGTDTQYF
TRBJ1-4 | . | TRBV4-3 | . | TGCGCCAGCAGCCCAAAACAGGTGTTGACTAATGAAAAACTGTTTTTT | CASSPKQVLTNEKLFF
TRBJ2-2 | . | TRBV5-6 | TRBD2 | TGTGCCAGCAGCTCCTACGCGGGAGGGCTGGCCGGGGAGCTGTTTTTT | CASSSYAGGLAGELFF
TRBJ1-4 | few | TRBV6-5 | . | TGTGCCAGCAGGATCGGGATCGCTAATGAAAAACTGTTTTTT | CASRIGIANEKLFF
TRBJ1-1 | . | TRBV4-2 | . | TGTGCCAGCACCCAAGACGGCGGCGGGAACACTGAAGCTTTCTTT | CASTQDGGGNTEAFF
TRBJ2-7 | few | TRBV19 | TRBD2 | TGTGCCAGTAGTTTCCGGACTAGCGGGAGAAGTAGGTACGAGCAGTACTTC | CASSFRTSGRSRYEQYF
TRBJ2-7 | . | TRBV6-6 | . | TGTGCCAGCAGTTCCGCCGTTGGCCGAGGATTGCTGTACTTC | CASSSAVGRGLLYF
TRBJ2-7 | few | TRBV15 | . | TGTGCCACCAGCAGAGATCTAGGGAGGTACGAGCAGTACTTC | CATSRDLGRYEQYF
TRBJ2-7 | few | TRBV4-2 | TRBD1 | TGTGCCAGCAGCCAAGATGGGACAGGGACCTACGAGCAGTACTTC | CASSQDGTGTYEQYF
TRBJ1-1 | . | TRBV7-9 | . | TGTGCCAGCAGCTTAGACAAGAACACTGAAGCTTTCTTT | CASSLDKNTEAFF
TRBJ2-7 | . | TRBV4-3 | TRBD2 | TGCGCCAGCAGCCAAGAATCAGCGGGAGTCGGGGAGCAGTACTTC | CASSQESAGVGEQYF
TRBJ2-7 | few | TRBV6-5 | . | TGTGCCAGTATCACGACTGCAACCTACGAGCAGTACTTC | CASITTATYEQYF
TRBJ1-3 | . | TRBV11-2 | . | TGTGCCAGCAGCTTATCAGGGTTGGAAGGAAACACCATATATTTT | CASSLSGLEGNTIYF
TRBJ2-3 | . | TRBV28 | TRBD2 | TGTGCCAGCAAGCGGGAGTTGGGCACAGATACGCAGTATTTT | CASKRELGTDTQYF
TRBJ2-7 | few | TRBV28 | TRBD2 | TGTGCCAGCAGTTTATCGGCGGGAGCTAGGTCCGAGCAGTACTTC | CASSLSAGARSEQYF
TRBJ2-5 | few | TRBV10-3 | . | TGTGCCAGCAGTTACTCGATAGCAAGGGGGGAGACCCAGTACTTC | CASSYSIARGETQYF
TRBJ2-1 | . | TRBV6-1 | . | TGTGCCAGCAGTGAACCGACAGGATTGGCATATGAGCAGTTCTTC | CASSEPTGLAYEQFF
TRBJ1-1 | . | TRBV5-1 | . | TGCGCCAGCAGCATCGGGACAACCTCCCTTGAAGCTTTCTTT | CASSIGTTSLEAFF
TRBJ2-2 | few | TRBV5-1 | TRBD1 | TGCGCCAGCCGCGGAACAGGGGTATGGGACACCGGGGAGCTGTTTTTT | CASRGTGVWDTGELFF
TRBJ2-7 | . | TRBV19 | . | TGTGCCAGTAGTAGGCAGACCCGGTCCTACGAGCAGTACTTC | CASSRQTRSYEQYF